The 2 T cell receptor beta chains below were found in one sample sequenced in a study of T cell repertoires in cytomegalovirus infection. For these receptors, no antigen is known. TCRdb analysed the reads with MiXCR anew, one entry per CDR3 protein. Among roughly 69,000 distinct CDR3 sequences listed, under 30% were seen once. This sample comprised CD8+ T cells from cultured PBMCs, obtained from culture after CMV antigen stimulation. Receptors originate from a human donor in good health (CMV status not recorded). Some clones in this sample may be carry-over from other donors' samples.

CDR3 in amino acids: CASSLPGSNQPQHF. In nucleotides, the CDR3 is TGCGCCAGCAGCCTTCCAGGTAGCAATCAGCCCCAGCATTTT. The gene calls are TRBV4-1 and TRBJ1-5, with unresolved D. Germline V gene lookup returns CDR1 MGHRA and CDR2 YSYEKL. There are 14 residues in the CDR3. Trimming took 4 bases from V and 0 from J, leaving 7 bases between them.

The rearrangement links TRBV14 to TRBJ1-2, with D maybe TRBD1 (5 bases). This CDR3 region has 13 residues. Germline values: CDR1 SGHDN, CDR2 FVKESK. V gave up 3 bases and J gave up 7 bases, with 12 bases separating them. The CDR3 DNA sequence: TGTGCCAGCAGCCAGTGGGGGGACCCTGGCTACACCTTC. Translating gives CASSQWGDPGYTF.